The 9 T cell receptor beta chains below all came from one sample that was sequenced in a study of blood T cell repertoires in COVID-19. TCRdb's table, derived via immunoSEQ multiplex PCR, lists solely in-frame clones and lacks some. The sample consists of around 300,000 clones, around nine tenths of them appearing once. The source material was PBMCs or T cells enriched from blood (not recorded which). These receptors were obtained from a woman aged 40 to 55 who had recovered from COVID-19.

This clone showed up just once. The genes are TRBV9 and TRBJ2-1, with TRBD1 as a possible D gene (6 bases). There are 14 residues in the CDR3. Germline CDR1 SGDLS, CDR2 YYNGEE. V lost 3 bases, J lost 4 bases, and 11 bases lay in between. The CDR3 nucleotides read TGTGCCAGCAGCGCCGGGACAATTTACAATGAGCAGTTCTTC. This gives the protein CASSAGTIYNEQFF.

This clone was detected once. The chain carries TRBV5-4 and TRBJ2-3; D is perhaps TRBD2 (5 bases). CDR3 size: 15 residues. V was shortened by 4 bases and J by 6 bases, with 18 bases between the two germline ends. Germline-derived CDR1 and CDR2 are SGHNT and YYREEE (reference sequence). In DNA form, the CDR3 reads TGTGCCAGCAGCGTCCCGGGATCCCGCTCGGATACGCAGTATTTT. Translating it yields CASSVPGSRSDTQYF.

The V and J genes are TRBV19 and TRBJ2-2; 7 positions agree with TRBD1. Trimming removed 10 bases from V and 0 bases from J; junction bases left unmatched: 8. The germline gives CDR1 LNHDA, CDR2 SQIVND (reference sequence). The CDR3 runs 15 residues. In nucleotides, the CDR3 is TGTGCCACACGAACGGGACAGACGAACACCGGGGAGCTGTTTTTT. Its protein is CATRTGQTNTGELFF.

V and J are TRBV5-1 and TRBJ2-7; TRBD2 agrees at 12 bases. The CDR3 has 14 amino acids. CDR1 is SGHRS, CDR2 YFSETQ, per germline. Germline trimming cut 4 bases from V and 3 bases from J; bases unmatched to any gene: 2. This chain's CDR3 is CASSPGLAGYEQYF. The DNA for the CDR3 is TGCGCCAGCAGCCCGGGACTAGCGGGCTACGAGCAGTACTTC.

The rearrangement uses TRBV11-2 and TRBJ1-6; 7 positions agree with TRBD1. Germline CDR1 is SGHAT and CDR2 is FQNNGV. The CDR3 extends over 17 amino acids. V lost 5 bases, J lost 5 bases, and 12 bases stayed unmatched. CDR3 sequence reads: CASSAEPGGGNNSPLHF. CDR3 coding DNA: TGTGCCAGCAGCGCAGAACCTGGAGGGGGCAATAATTCACCCCTCCACTTT. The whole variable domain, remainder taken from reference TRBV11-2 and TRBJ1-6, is EAGVAQSPRYKIIEKRQSVAFWCNPISGHATLYWYQQILGQGPKLLIQFQNNGVVDDSQLPKDRFSAERLKGVDSTLKIQPAKLEDSAVYLCASSAEPGGGNNSPLHFGNGTRLTVT.

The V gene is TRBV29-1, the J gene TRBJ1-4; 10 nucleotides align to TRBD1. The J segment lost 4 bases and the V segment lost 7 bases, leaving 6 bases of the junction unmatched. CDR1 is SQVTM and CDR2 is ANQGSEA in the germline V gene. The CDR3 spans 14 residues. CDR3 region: CSAWDRGLNEKLFF. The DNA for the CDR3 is TGCAGCGCATGGGACAGGGGCCTTAATGAAAAACTGTTTTTT.

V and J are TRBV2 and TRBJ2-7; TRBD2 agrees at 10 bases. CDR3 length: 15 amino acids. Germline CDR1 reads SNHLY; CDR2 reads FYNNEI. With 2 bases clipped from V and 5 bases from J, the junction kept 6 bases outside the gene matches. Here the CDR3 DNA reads TGTGCCAGCAGTGAAAACCCTAGCGGGAGTCACGAGCAGTACTTC. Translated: CASSENPSGSHEQYF.

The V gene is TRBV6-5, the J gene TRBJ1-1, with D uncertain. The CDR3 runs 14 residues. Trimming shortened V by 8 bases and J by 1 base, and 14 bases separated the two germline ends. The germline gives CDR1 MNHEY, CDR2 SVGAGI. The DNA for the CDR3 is TGTGCCAGCGGGAGGGATGTCAAGAACACTGAAGCTTTCTTT. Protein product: CASGRDVKNTEAFF.

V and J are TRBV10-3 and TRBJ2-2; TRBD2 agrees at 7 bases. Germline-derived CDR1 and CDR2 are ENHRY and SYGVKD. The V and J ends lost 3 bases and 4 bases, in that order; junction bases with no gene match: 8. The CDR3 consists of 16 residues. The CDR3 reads CAISETGTTLTGELFF. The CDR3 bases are TGTGCCATCAGTGAAACCGGGACTACCCTCACCGGGGAGCTGTTTTTT.